The TCR beta chain described here comes from a study of blood T cell repertoires in COVID-19. Trimming left V 1 base short and J 0 bases short, with 6 bases between. Germline loops: CDR1 SGHKS, CDR2 YYEKEE (reference sequence). This CDR3 has 14 residues. This table comes from immunoSEQ multiplex PCR, and its TCRdb copy is limited to in-frame clones, with some not included. The repertoire holds approximately 120,000 clones, with around 81% as singletons. In its sample, this clone was seen once. The specimen sequenced was peripheral blood. The sequence derives from a human donor in a cohort sampled during active COVID-19. The rearrangement joins TRBV5-5 to TRBJ2-3; D unclear. In nucleotides, the CDR3 is TGTGCCAGCAGCTTGACTACTAGCACAGATACGCAGTATTTT. Translation gives CASSLTTSTDTQYF. The full variable domain, completed using reference TRBV5-5 and TRBJ2-3, is DAGVTQSPTHLIKTRGQQVTLRCSPISGHKSVSWYQQVLGQGPQFIFQYYEKEERGRGNFPDRFSARQFPNYSSELNVNALLLGDSALYLCASSLTTSTDTQYFGPGTRLTVL.